The 10 T cell receptor beta chains below come from one sample, sequenced in a study of vaccination effects on CD4 cells after COVID-19. Sequencing was performed with immunoSEQ multiplex PCR; in TCRdb, only in-frame clones are kept and a portion is missing. Here the sample spans 65,000 to 80,000 clones, approximately 80% being singletons. These receptors have no identified antigens. Cells that had been cultured for approximately ten days were the source of isolated CD4+ T cells. Sequenced here: CD4+ T cells from PBMCs cultured without peptide, sampled before COVID-19 vaccination. These TCRs come from a human donor who received a COVID-19 vaccine.

In its sample, this clone was seen once. The V and J genes are TRBV10-1 and TRBJ2-3; 7 positions agree with TRBD2. CDR1 and CDR2 from the germline V gene are WNHNN and SYGVQD (reference sequence). This CDR3 is built from 15 residues. After removal of 6 bases from V and 5 bases from J, the junction contained 11 bases not matched to a gene. The CDR3 region has the DNA TGCGCCAGCAGCCCCAGCGGGGATTTGGGAGATACGCAGTATTTT. It is translated as CASSPSGDLGDTQYF.

The CDR3 nucleotides read TGTGCCAGCAGCGTAGAACAGGTTGGCACAGATACGCAGTATTTT. Translated: CASSVEQVGTDTQYF. This rearrangement joins TRBV9 to TRBJ2-3; maybe TRBD1 (5 bases). CDR3 size: 15 residues. V was clipped by 0 bases and J by 1 base, with 9 bases between them. Germline V gives CDR1 SGDLS, CDR2 YYNGEE.

The genes are TRBV6-5 and TRBJ1-1; unclear D gene. This CDR3 has 13 amino acids. The germline CDR1 and CDR2 sequences are MNHEY and SVGAGI. V lost 10 bases, J lost 1 base, and 13 bases lay in between. The CDR3 bases are TGTGCCATTAAGGGCACATCGAACACTGAAGCTTTCTTT. Amino acids: CAIKGTSNTEAFF.

This clone was seen only once. V and J are TRBV12-3 or TRBV12-4 and TRBJ1-2, with 7 bases identical to TRBD1. The CDR3 runs 13 residues. The trim removed 6 bases at V and 8 bases at J, leaving 9 bases unmatched. CDR3 DNA sequence: TGTGCCAGCAGACTCAGGGGGAGGGAGGGCTACACCTTC. Amino acids: CASRLRGREGYTF.

V is TRBV18 and J is TRBJ2-7; a weak D match, TRBD1 (5 bases). The CDR3 loop spans 13 amino acids. CDR1 KGHSH and CDR2 LQKENI come from the germline V gene. Trimming took 2 bases from V and 4 from J, leaving 9 bases between them. The CDR3 is CASSPVKGYEQYV. The CDR3, as DNA: TGTGCCAGCTCACCAGTAAAGGGGTACGAGCAGTACGTC.

J is TRBJ1-3 and V is TRBV28; 7 nucleotides line up with TRBD1. The CDR3 runs 13 residues. V trimming: 5 bases; J trimming: 6 bases; junction bases outside the gene matches: 4. Germline CDR1 MDHEN, CDR2 SYDVKM. Here the CDR3 DNA reads TGTGCCAGCAGTGACAGGGTCCCAAACACCATATATTTT. Amino acids: CASSDRVPNTIYF. Complete variable domain (other parts from reference TRBV28 and TRBJ1-3): DVKVTQSSRYLVKRTGEKVFLECVQDMDHENMFWYRQDPGLGLRLIYFSYDVKMKEKGDIPEGYSVSREKKERFSLILESASTNQTSMYLCASSDRVPNTIYFGEGSWLTVV.

The V gene is TRBV28, the J gene TRBJ1-3, with unresolved D. Trimming took 7 bases from V and 0 from J, leaving 10 bases between them. The length of the CDR3 is 14 residues. Germline V gene data show CDR1 as MDHEN and CDR2 as SYDVKM. DNA of the CDR3: TGTGCCAGCATCAGCCAAATCTCTGGAAACACCATATATTTT. This translates into CASISQISGNTIYF.

The chain recombines TRBV9 with TRBJ1-4; D is unresolved. V dropped 3 bases and J dropped 7 bases, with 16 bases sitting between them. Germline V lookup: CDR1 SGDLS, CDR2 YYNGEE. The CDR3 is 15 residues long. The CDR3 sequence: CASSGIPGLPEKLFF. The CDR3, as DNA: TGTGCCAGCAGCGGGATCCCGGGCCTCCCTGAAAAACTGTTTTTT. The variable domain in full, completed from reference TRBV9 and TRBJ1-4, reads DSGVTQTPKHLITATGQRVTLRCSPRSGDLSVYWYQQSLDQGLQFLIQYYNGEERAKGNILERFSAQQFPDLHSELNLSSLELGDSALYFCASSGIPGLPEKLFFGSGTQLSVL.

The V gene is TRBV6-5, the J gene TRBJ2-7, with 12 nucleotides matching TRBD2. Germline V gene data show CDR1 as MNHEY and CDR2 as SVGAGI. V was pared by 6 bases and J by 3 bases, with 6 bases of the junction left unmatched. The CDR3 totals 15 residues. CDR3 sequence reads: CASRPTSGGLYEQYV. The CDR3 bases are TGTGCCAGCAGGCCCACTAGCGGGGGGCTCTACGAGCAGTACGTC.

The chain has TRBV12-3 or TRBV12-4 and TRBJ1-2, with D unresolved. The CDR3 runs 13 residues. The ends were cut back, 4 bases at V and 8 bases at J, with 14 bases in the middle. CDR3 amino acids: CASSSTGVRGYTF. The CDR3 DNA sequence: TGTGCCAGCAGTTCCACGGGTGTGCGCGGCTACACCTTC.